These T cell receptor beta chains were read from a single sample in a study of cytomegalovirus exposure and HLA in healthy donors. The table came from immunoSEQ multiplex PCR; TCRdb's copy has only in-frame clones and leaves some out. Among roughly 230,000 clones listed, over 90% were seen once. Sequenced input: PBMCs. The receptors originated from a girl aged 2 to 10 in good health and CMV-seronegative. Each CDR3 is given with its conserved first and last residue. The D gene is left open where the match is weak. Size values are once, few and many counts, or a class for expanded clones, and some rows have none.

d_gene | j_gene | abundance | v_gene | CDR3aa | CDR3nt
TRBD1 | TRBJ1-1 | . | TRBV7-8 | CASSLGQGRTEAFF | TGTGCCAGCAGCCTTGGACAGGGGAGGACTGAAGCTTTCTTT
TRBD1 | TRBJ1-2 | . | TRBV5-8 | CASSGMDRGLFYGYTF | TGTGCCAGCAGCGGGATGGACAGGGGGCTGTTCTATGGCTACACCTTC
. | TRBJ1-5 | few | TRBV6-5 | CASSYRGRNQPQHF | TGTGCCAGCAGTTACAGAGGGCGGAATCAGCCCCAGCATTTT
. | TRBJ2-7 | . | TRBV28 | CASSPHDPIRDTPDIYEQYF | TGTGCCAGCAGTCCGCACGACCCCATTAGGGACACGCCGGACATCTACGAGCAGTACTTC
TRBD1 | TRBJ2-7 | . | TRBV14 | CASSQEQGISYEQYF | TGTGCCAGCAGCCAAGAACAGGGGATCTCCTACGAGCAGTACTTC
TRBD1 | TRBJ2-3 | . | TRBV5-5 | CASSLGTGDAQYF | TGTGCCAGCAGCTTAGGGACAGGAGATGCGCAGTATTTT
. | TRBJ1-1 | few | TRBV29-1 | CSVDQGNTEAFF | TGCAGCGTTGATCAGGGGAACACTGAAGCTTTCTTT
. | TRBJ2-7 | . | TRBV27 | CASSPQGRNYEQYF | TGTGCCAGCAGTCCACAGGGACGGAACTACGAGCAGTACTTC
TRBD1 | TRBJ2-7 | once | TRBV6-6 | CASRTYRDSDTYEQYF | TGTGCCAGCAGGACCTACCGGGACAGCGATACCTACGAGCAGTACTTC
. | TRBJ1-1 | few | TRBV18 | CASSPTDRQNTEAFF | TGTGCCAGCTCACCAACAGACAGACAGAACACTGAAGCTTTCTTT
TRBD2 | TRBJ2-3 | . | TRBV5-1 | CASSLGSGSSDTQYF | TGCGCCAGCAGCCTGGGGAGCGGGAGCTCAGATACGCAGTATTTT
. | TRBJ2-1 | . | TRBV9 | CASSVDVAQGEQFF | TGTGCCAGCAGCGTAGATGTAGCGCAAGGCGAGCAGTTCTTC
. | TRBJ2-7 | . | TRBV4-1 | CASSQAEGAYEQYF | TGCGCCAGCAGCCAAGCGGAGGGGGCCTACGAGCAGTACTTC
. | TRBJ1-1 | few | TRBV2 | CASRSGEVTEAFF | TGTGCCAGCAGATCAGGGGAAGTAACTGAAGCTTTCTTT
. | TRBJ1-4 | . | TRBV5-4 | CASSLDIGGEKLFF | TGTGCCAGCAGCTTGGACATTGGAGGTGAAAAACTGTTTTTT
TRBD1 | TRBJ1-1 | . | TRBV6-6 | CASSYIDRANTEAFF | TGTGCCAGCAGTTACATCGACAGGGCGAACACTGAAGCTTTCTTT
. | TRBJ2-6 | . | TRBV7-9 | CSSSSLHSGANVLTF | TGTTCCAGCAGCTCACTCCACTCTGGGGCCAACGTCCTGACTTTC
TRBD1 | TRBJ2-7 | . | TRBV4-1 | CASSRGTGDYEQYF | TGCGCCAGCAGCCGGGGGACAGGGGACTACGAGCAGTACTTC
. | TRBJ2-1 | . | TRBV6-5 | CASSHGGFSYNEQFF | TGTGCCAGCAGTCACGGCGGATTCTCCTACAATGAGCAGTTCTTC
TRBD1 | TRBJ2-3 | . | TRBV9 | CASSSPRDRGTDTQYF | TGTGCCAGCAGCTCACCCCGGGACAGGGGGACAGATACGCAGTATTTT
TRBD2 | TRBJ2-5 | . | TRBV19 | CASRSGGETQYF | TGTGCCAGTAGATCGGGGGGGGAGACCCAGTACTTC
. | TRBJ2-7 | . | TRBV6-1 | CASSEWVRGSSYEQYF | TGTGCCAGCAGTGAGTGGGTGCGGGGAAGCTCCTACGAGCAGTACTTC
TRBD1 | TRBJ1-5 | few | TRBV5-3 | CARSVDRGMSNQPQHF | TGTGCCAGAAGCGTGGACAGGGGGATGAGCAATCAGCCCCAGCATTTT
. | TRBJ2-7 | . | TRBV5-1 | CASSLGDTFNYEQYF | TGCGCCAGCAGCTTGGGGGACACCTTTAACTACGAGCAGTACTTC
TRBD2 | TRBJ2-1 | few | TRBV6-4 | CASSDSSGGANEQFF | TGTGCCAGCAGTGACTCTAGCGGGGGGGCCAATGAGCAGTTCTTC
TRBD2 | TRBJ2-7 | . | TRBV9 | CASSVGAGGHEQYF | TGTGCCAGCAGCGTAGGCGCGGGAGGTCACGAGCAGTACTTC
. | TRBJ1-1 | . | TRBV6-1 | CASRGPCGGNTEAFF | TGTGCCAGCAGGGGACCTTGCGGGGGGAACACTGAAGCTTTCTTT
. | TRBJ1-3 | . | TRBV18 | CASSPRRSSGNTIYF | TGTGCCAGCTCACCGAGACGGAGCTCTGGAAACACCATATATTTT
. | TRBJ1-1 | . | TRBV27 | CASSLLGGDKAFF | TGTGCCAGCAGTTTATTGGGTGGAGATAAAGCTTTCTTT
TRBD1 | TRBJ2-7 | . | TRBV7-9 | CASSSAGTGLHEQYF | TGTGCCAGCAGCTCGGCCGGGACAGGGTTGCACGAGCAGTACTTC
TRBD1 | TRBJ1-2 | . | TRBV5-1 | CASTPTGAGGYTF | TGCGCCAGCACCCCAACAGGGGCCGGGGGCTACACCTTC
TRBD1 | TRBJ2-5 | . | TRBV5-4 | CASRSTGGQETQYF | TGTGCCAGCAGATCGACAGGGGGGCAAGAGACCCAATACTTC
. | TRBJ1-5 | . | TRBV10-2 | CASSVPGLSNQPQHF | TGCGCCAGCAGTGTTCCGGGATTAAGCAATCAGCCCCAGCATTTT
TRBD1 | TRBJ1-5 | . | TRBV19 | CASRLTGTQPQHF | TGTGCCAGTAGGCTGACAGGGACTCAGCCCCAGCATTTT
TRBD2 | TRBJ2-1 | . | TRBV19 | CASSTGLAGGPPYNEQFF | TGTGCCAGTAGTACGGGACTAGCGGGAGGGCCGCCCTACAATGAGCAGTTCTTC
. | TRBJ2-6 | . | TRBV7-9 | CASLPNVLTF | TGTGCCAGCCTCCCCAACGTCCTGACTTTC
. | TRBJ1-2 | . | TRBV2 | CASRQGPYGYTF | TGTGCCAGCAGACAGGGTCCCTATGGCTACACCTTC
. | TRBJ1-1 | . | TRBV11-2 | CASSAASMSATEAFF | TGTGCCAGCAGCGCGGCTAGTATGAGTGCCACTGAAGCTTTCTTT
. | TRBJ1-5 | once | TRBV5-5 | CASKLAGNQPQHF | TGTGCCAGCAAACTGGCAGGGAATCAGCCCCAGCATTTT
TRBD2 | TRBJ2-7 | . | TRBV19 | CASSILGGRAPYEQYF | TGTGCCAGTAGTATACTCGGAGGGAGGGCCCCCTACGAGCAGTACTTC
. | TRBJ1-4 | . | TRBV11-2 | CASSLGLAKLFF | TGTGCCAGCAGCTTAGGACTGGCTAAACTGTTTTTT
. | TRBJ2-1 | . | TRBV28 | CASSRYNEQFF | TGTGCCAGCAGCCGTTACAATGAGCAGTTCTTC
. | TRBJ2-7 | . | TRBV12-5 | CASALGTPGMYEQYF | TGTGCTAGTGCCCTCGGGACACCCGGTATGTACGAGCAGTACTTC
. | TRBJ1-6 | . | TRBV18 | CASSPTDTQPPHF | TGTGCCAGCTCACCGACGGACACCCAACCACCCCACTTT
. | TRBJ2-5 | few | TRBV5-4 | CASSLGGQETQYF | TGTGCCAGCAGCTTGGGCGGCCAAGAGACCCAGTACTTC
TRBD2 | TRBJ2-3 | . | TRBV5-5 | CASSFLSGGSTDTQYF | TGTGCCAGCAGCTTTCTGAGCGGGGGGAGCACAGATACGCAGTATTTT
TRBD1 | TRBJ1-3 | . | TRBV2 | CASRRITGVSGNTIYF | TGTGCCAGCAGGCGAATTACAGGGGTCTCTGGAAACACCATATATTTT
TRBD1 | TRBJ1-6 | . | TRBV5-1 | CASSLTGEINSPLHF | TGCGCCAGCAGCCTTACAGGGGAAATTAATTCACCCCTCCACTTT
. | TRBJ2-2 | . | TRBV15 | CATSRETSEYAGELFF | TGTGCCACCAGCAGAGAAACCAGCGAGTATGCCGGGGAGCTGTTTTTT
TRBD1 | TRBJ2-4 | . | TRBV9 | CASSPSSGQIAKNIQYF | TGTGCCAGCAGCCCCTCCTCGGGACAGATAGCCAAAAACATTCAGTACTTC
TRBD1 | TRBJ1-3 | once | TRBV19 | CGTGQSGNTIYF | TGTGGAACGGGACAGTCTGGAAACACCATATATTTT
. | TRBJ2-7 | . | TRBV7-2 | CASSLDLSYEQYF | TGTGCCAGCAGCTTAGATCTCAGCTACGAGCAGTACTTC